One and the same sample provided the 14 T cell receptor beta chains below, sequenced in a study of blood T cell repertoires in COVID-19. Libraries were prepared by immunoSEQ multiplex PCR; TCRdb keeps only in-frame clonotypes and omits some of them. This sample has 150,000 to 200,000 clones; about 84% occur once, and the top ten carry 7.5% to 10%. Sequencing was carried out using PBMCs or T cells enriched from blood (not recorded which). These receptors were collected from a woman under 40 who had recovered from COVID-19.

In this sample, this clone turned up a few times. CDR3 in amino acids: CASSVSSGCDEQFF. CDR3 in DNA: TGCGCCAGCAGTGTTTCTAGCGGGTGCGATGAGCAGTTCTTC. The V call is TRBV10-1, the J call TRBJ2-1; the match to TRBD2 covers 8 bases. The trim removed 4 bases at V and 8 bases at J, leaving 7 bases unmatched. Germline CDR1 reads WNHNN; CDR2 reads SYGVQD (reference sequence). The CDR3 length is 14 residues.

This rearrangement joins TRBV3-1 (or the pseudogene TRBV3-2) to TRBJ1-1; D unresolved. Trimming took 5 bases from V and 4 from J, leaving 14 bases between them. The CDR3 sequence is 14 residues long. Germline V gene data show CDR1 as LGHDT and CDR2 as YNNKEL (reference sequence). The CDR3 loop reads CASSGQNRGTEAFF. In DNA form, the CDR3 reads TGTGCCAGCAGCGGGCAAAACCGGGGCACTGAAGCTTTCTTT.

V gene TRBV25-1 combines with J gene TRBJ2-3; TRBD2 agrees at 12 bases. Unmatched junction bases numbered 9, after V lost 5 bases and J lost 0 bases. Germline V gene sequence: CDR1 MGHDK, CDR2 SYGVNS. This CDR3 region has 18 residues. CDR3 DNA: TGTGCCAGCAGTTCTCTACTAGCGGGAGGACCTAGCACAGATACGCAGTATTTT. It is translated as CASSSLLAGGPSTDTQYF.

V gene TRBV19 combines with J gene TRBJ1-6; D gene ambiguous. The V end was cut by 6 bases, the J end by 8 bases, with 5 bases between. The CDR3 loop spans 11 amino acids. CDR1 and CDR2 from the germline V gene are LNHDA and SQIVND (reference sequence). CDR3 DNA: TGTGCCAGTAGCGGGGATTCACCCCTCCACTTT. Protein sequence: CASSGDSPLHF.

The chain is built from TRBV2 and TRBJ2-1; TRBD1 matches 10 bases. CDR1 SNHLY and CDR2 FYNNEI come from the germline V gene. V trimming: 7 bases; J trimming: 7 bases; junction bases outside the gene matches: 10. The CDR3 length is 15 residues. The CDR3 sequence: CASTLSRGQGNEQFF. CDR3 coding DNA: TGTGCCAGCACTTTAAGTAGGGGACAGGGGAATGAGCAGTTCTTC.

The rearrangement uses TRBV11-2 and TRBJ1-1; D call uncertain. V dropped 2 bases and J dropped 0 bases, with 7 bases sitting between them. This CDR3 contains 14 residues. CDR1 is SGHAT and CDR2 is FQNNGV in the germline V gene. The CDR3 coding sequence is TGTGCCAGCAGCTTATTCAGAATGAACACTGAAGCTTTCTTT. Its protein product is CASSLFRMNTEAFF.

The CDR3 DNA reads TGTGCCAGCAGTCTCGCAGGTAGCTCCTACAATGAGCAGTTCTTC. Its translation: CASSLAGSSYNEQFF. This chain connects TRBV28 to TRBJ2-1; D remains unclear. Looked up from germline, CDR1 is MDHEN and CDR2 is SYDVKM. The ends were cut back, 5 bases at V and 0 bases at J, with 11 bases in the middle. The CDR3 is 15 amino acids.

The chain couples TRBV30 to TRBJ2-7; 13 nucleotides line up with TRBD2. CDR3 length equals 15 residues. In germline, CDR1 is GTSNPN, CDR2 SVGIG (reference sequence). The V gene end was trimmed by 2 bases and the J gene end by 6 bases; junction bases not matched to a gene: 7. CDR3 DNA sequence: TGTGCCTGGAGTTTGGGACTAGCGGGAATTGGCGAGCAGTACTTC. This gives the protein CAWSLGLAGIGEQYF.

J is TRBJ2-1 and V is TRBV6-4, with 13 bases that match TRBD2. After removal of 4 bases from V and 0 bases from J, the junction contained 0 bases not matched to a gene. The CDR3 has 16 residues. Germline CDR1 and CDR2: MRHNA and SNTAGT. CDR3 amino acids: CASSGTSGSSYNEQFF. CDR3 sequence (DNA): TGTGCCAGCAGTGGGACTAGCGGGAGCTCCTACAATGAGCAGTTCTTC.

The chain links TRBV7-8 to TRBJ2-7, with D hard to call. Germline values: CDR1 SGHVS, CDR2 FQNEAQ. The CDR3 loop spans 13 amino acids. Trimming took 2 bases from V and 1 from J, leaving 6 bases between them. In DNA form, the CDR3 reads TGTGCCAGCAGCTTATCCAGTTCCTACGAGCAGTACTTC. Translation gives CASSLSSSYEQYF.

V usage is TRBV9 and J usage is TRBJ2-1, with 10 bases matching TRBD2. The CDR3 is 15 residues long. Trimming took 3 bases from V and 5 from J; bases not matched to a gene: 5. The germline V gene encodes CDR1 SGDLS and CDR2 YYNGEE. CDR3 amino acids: CASSAHGLADNEQFF. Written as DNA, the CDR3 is TGTGCCAGCAGCGCCCACGGACTAGCGGACAATGAGCAGTTCTTC.

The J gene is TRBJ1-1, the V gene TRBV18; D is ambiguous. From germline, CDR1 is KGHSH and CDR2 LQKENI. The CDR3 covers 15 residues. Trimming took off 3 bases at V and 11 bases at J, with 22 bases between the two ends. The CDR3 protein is CASSPYRSEDKRAFF. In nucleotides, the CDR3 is TGTGCCAGCTCACCCTACCGATCCGAGGATAAAAGGGCTTTCTTT.

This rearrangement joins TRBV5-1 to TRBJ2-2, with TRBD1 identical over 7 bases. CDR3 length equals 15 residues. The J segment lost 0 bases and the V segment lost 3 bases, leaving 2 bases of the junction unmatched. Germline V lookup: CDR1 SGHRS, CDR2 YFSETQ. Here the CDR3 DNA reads TGCGCCAGCAGCTCGGGGACAGCGAACACCGGGGAGCTGTTTTTT. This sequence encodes CASSSGTANTGELFF.

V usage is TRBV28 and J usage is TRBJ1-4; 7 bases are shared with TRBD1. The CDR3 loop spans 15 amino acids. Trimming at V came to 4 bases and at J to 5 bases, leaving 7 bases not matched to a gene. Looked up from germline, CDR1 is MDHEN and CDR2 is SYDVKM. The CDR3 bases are TGTGCCAGCAGTTATAGGACAGGTGACAATGAAAAACTGTTTTTT. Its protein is CASSYRTGDNEKLFF.